What follows is one TCR beta chain and its context. The treatment here: some 20 received Ad26.COV2.S at low or high dose, single or two shots; several received placebo; per-sample allocation not given. Collection of samples fell on day 63 after the first vaccine or placebo injection. An Ad26 vector was used to express Wuhan-strain SARS-CoV-2 spike as the vaccine. The CDR3 is 16 residues long. The germline V and J ends were trimmed by 0 bases and 9 bases, with 15 bases remaining between them. Looked up from germline, CDR1 is LGHNA and CDR2 is YNFKEQ. The data originate from a study of Ad26.COV2.S vaccination and SARS-CoV-2 variants. Assay used: immunoSEQ multiplex PCR; TCRdb lists only in-frame clones, some missing. The sample has roughly 420,000 clones, roughly 89% seen once.

The V call is TRBV4-2, the J call TRBJ1-6; D is unclear. Sequencing was performed on peripheral blood, taken in a trial of Ad26.COV2.S vaccine versus placebo. This sequence originates from a person aged 18 to 59 who received the Ad26.COV2.S COVID-19 vaccine or a placebo. This CDR3 is CASSQEPGGLSSPLHF. CDR3 nucleotides: TGTGCCAGCAGCCAAGAGCCAGGCGGCCTTTCTTCACCCCTCCACTTT.